This T cell receptor (beta chain) came from a study of blood T cell repertoires in COVID-19. The wider study: Material from acute and convalescent COVID-19 was sourced from the United States, Italy and Spain. Sources were T cells, B-cell-depleted T cells, or PBMCs; the material itself was cDNA or gDNA.

CDR3 length equals 16 residues. J was trimmed by 7 bases and V by 2 bases; bases with no gene match: 8. CDR1 MNHEY and CDR2 SMNVEV come from the germline V gene (reference sequence). In the source study's methods: By means of reference gene primer amplification, nucleated cell counts were estimated. Assay: immunoSEQ multiplex PCR; the TCRdb copy retains only in-frame clones and omits some. From that table come the V and J calls and clone size; the DNA was used to work out D and trimming. This table holds approximately 77,000 clones, 70% to 90% found once. Specimen: peripheral blood. The clonotype originates from a man aged 45-65 years with active COVID-19. V gene TRBV27 combines with J gene TRBJ1-2; 12 bases are a match to TRBD1. As DNA, the CDR3 is TGTGCCAGCAGTTTAGAAGGGACAGGGGGCTTGAGTGGCTACACCTTC. Translated, it gives CASSLEGTGGLSGYTF.